This is a list of T cell receptor beta chains from one sample in a study of post-analysis software for immune sequencing data. TCRdb reprocessed the PCR reads with MiXCR, giving one entry per CDR3 protein. Counted here are 500,000 to 600,000 distinct CDR3 sequences, about 44% occurring once; the ten biggest clones make up over 1.5%. The source material was blood. These receptor sequences come from a girl aged 5-17 years with multiple sclerosis. CDR3s include the opening cysteine and the closing phenylalanine or tryptophan. Each record gives: V gene, D gene, clone size, J gene, CDR3 DNA, CDR3 protein. D genes are given only for firm matches. Size values are once, few and many counts, or a class for expanded clones, and some rows have none.

>TRBV27|NA|few|TRBJ2-7
TGTGCCAGCAGTTATCTCGGGACGGAATACGAGCAGTACTTC
CASSYLGTEYEQYF
>TRBV7-3|NA|few|TRBJ2-1
TGTGCCAGCACCACGGACTCAAGCAATGAGCAGTTCTTC
CASTTDSSNEQFF
>TRBV4-1|NA|once|TRBJ2-7
TGCGCCAGCAGCCAAGAGGGGTATGGGGGTTACGAGCAGTACTTC
CASSQEGYGGYEQYF
>TRBV7-6|NA|few|TRBJ1-6
TGTGCCAGCAGCTTAGGGCCAGGGGATAATTCACCCCTCCACTTT
CASSLGPGDNSPLHF
>TRBV6-1|NA|NA|TRBJ2-1
TGTGCCAGCAGCACCGGGACAAGGGCCTACAATGAGCAGTTCTTC
CASSTGTRAYNEQFF
>TRBV5-1|NA|NA|TRBJ1-2
TGCGCCAGCAGCCCGGACAAGGGCTATGGCTACACCTTC
CASSPDKGYGYTF
>TRBV6-2/TRBV6-3|NA|few|TRBJ1-1
TGTGCCAGCAGTTCCGGGGTGGTGGCTGAAGCTTTCTTT
CASSSGVVAEAFF
>TRBV20-1|NA|NA|TRBJ2-7
TGCAGTGCTAGAGGGACGGACTACGAGCAGTACTTC
CSARGTDYEQYF
>TRBV4-1|NA|few|TRBJ1-2
TGCGCCAGCAGCCAAGATAGTCGGGTTCCCTATGGCTACACCTTC
CASSQDSRVPYGYTF
>TRBV5-1|NA|NA|TRBJ2-1
TGCGCCAGCAGCTTGGGAGCTTTCGGGAATGAGCAGTTCTTC
CASSLGAFGNEQFF
>TRBV29-1|TRBD1|few|TRBJ1-2
TGCAGCGTTGAGGGACAGGGCGTCTATGGCTACACCTTC
CSVEGQGVYGYTF
>TRBV6-2/TRBV6-3|NA|NA|TRBJ2-7
TGTGCCAGCGCGGGGAGCTCCTACGAGCAGTACTTC
CASAGSSYEQYF
>TRBV7-2|NA|NA|TRBJ1-2
TGTGCCAGCAGCAACGACAGGCTTAACTATGGCTACACCTTC
CASSNDRLNYGYTF
>TRBV9|NA|few|TRBJ2-5
TGTGCCAGCAGCGTAAGGGCAGGTCTTGGGGAGACCCAGTACTTC
CASSVRAGLGETQYF
>TRBV12-3/TRBV12-4|NA|many|TRBJ2-7
TGTGCCAGCAGTTTACTCGTCTCCTACGAGCAGTACTTC
CASSLLVSYEQYF
>TRBV10-2|NA|few|TRBJ2-1
TGCGCCAGCTGGGGGCAGGGGTACAATGAGCAGTTCTTC
CASWGQGYNEQFF